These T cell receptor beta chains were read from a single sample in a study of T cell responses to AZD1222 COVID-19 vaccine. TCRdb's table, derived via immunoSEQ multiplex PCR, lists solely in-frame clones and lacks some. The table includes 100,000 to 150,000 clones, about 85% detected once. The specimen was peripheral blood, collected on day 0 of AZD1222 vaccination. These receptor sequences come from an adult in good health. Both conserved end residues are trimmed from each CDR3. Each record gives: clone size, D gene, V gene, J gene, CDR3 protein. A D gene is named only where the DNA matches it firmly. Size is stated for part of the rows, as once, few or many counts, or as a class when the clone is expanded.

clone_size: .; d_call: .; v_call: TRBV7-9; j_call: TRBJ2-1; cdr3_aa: ASSLLVSDEQF
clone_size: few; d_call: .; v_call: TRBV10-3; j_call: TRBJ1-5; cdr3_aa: AIGTGDSNQPQH
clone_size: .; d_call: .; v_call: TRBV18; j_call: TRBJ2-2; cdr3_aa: ASSPSPGGGELF
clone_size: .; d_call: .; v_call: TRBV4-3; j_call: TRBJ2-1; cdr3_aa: ASSQDWSGALAAEQF
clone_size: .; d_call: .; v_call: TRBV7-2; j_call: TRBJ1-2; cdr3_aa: ASSLIWEGNYGYT
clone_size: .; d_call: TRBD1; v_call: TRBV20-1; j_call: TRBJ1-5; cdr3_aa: SASGGQGARQPQH
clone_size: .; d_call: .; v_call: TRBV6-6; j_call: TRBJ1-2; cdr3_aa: ASSLLRARAFKGYT
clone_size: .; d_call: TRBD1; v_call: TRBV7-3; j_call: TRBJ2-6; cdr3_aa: ASSPDRAGANVLT
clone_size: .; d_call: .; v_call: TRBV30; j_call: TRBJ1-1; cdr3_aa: AWSEQGVEAF
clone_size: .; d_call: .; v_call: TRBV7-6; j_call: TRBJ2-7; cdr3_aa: ASSLGRVGYEQY
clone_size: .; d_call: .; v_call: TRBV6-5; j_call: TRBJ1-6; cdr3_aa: ASSQGVPFNSPLH
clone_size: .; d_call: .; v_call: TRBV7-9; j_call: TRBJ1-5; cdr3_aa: ASSSGRDGTHQPQH
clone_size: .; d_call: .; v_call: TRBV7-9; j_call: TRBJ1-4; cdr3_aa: ASSSQTGWEEKLF
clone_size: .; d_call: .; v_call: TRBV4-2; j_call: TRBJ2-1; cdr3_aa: ASSQDLGTSYNEQF
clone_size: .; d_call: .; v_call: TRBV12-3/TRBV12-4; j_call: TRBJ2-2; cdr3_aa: ASTPGVTGELF
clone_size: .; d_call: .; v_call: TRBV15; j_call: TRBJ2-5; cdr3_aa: ATSRDRGDYQETQY
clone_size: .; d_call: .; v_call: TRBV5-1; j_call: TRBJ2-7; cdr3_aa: ASSLEGYEQY
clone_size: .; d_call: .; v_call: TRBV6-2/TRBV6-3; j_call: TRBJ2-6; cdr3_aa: ASSYWPVYSGANVLT
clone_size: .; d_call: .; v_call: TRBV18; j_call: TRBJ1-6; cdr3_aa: ASSPGGSPLH
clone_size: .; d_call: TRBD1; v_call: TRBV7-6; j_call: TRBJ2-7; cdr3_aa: ASSLALTGAAEQY
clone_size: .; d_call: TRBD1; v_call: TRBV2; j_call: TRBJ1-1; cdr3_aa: ASSVSRGRGLDTEAF
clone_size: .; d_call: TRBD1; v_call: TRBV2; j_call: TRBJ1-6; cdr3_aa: ASGTGINSPLH
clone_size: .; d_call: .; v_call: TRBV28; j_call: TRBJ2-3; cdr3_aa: ASRWETRTDTQY
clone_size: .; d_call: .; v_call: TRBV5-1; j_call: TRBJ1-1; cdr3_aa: ASSAAGSFERAF
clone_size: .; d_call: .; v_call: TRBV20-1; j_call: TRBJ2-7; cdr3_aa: SASRPIYEQY
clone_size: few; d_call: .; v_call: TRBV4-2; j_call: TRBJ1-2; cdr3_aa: ASSQESGSRGYT
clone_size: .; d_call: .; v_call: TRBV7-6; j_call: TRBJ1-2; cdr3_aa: ASSSGTGANGYT
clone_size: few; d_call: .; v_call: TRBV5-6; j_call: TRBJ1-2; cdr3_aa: ASSFENYGYT
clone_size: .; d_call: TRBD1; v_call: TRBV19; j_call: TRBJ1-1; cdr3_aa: ASSIDPLGDRRILENTEAF
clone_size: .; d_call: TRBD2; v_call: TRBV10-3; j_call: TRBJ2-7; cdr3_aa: AINPGTSSYEQY